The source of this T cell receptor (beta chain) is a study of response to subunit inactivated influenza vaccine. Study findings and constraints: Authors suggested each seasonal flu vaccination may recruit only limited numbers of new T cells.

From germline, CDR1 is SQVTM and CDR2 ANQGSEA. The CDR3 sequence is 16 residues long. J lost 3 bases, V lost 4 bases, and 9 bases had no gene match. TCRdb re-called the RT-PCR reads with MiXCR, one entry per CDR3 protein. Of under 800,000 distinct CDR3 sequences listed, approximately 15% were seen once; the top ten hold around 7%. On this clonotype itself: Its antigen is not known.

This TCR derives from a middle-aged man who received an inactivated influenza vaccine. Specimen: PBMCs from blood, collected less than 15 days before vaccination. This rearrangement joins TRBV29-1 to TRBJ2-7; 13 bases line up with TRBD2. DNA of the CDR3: TGCAGCGTTGGAAGACCCGGGACTAGCGGGGACTACGAGCAGTACTTC. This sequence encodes CSVGRPGTSGDYEQYF.